The clone carrying this TCR beta chain was recorded a few times. Its specificity is not known. The second PCR ran roughly 6 to 11 cycles with a sample-barcoded 5' primer and J-beta primers. TCRdb fed the 5' RACE reads into MiXCR, producing one record per CDR3 protein. Among about 780,000 distinct CDR3 sequences listed, roughly 25% were seen once. With 4 bases clipped from V and 1 base from J, the junction kept 7 bases outside the gene matches. The CDR3 has 16 amino acids. Looked up from germline, CDR1 is SEHNR and CDR2 is FQNEAQ (reference sequence). The data are from a study of blood T cells in healthy people across ages. Overall study results and limits: It was found that TCR beta diversity correlated strongly with the percentage of naive T cells.

The data also belong to a second study, concerning T cells of mothers and their children.

The source is a boy younger than 18 in good health. Sequencing was done on a sample of blood. The chain recombines TRBV7-9 with TRBJ2-7; 10 nucleotides agree with TRBD1. The CDR3 DNA is TGTGCCAGCAGCTCGTTCGGACAGGGGGTGTCCTACGAGCAGTACTTC. It yields the protein CASSSFGQGVSYEQYF.